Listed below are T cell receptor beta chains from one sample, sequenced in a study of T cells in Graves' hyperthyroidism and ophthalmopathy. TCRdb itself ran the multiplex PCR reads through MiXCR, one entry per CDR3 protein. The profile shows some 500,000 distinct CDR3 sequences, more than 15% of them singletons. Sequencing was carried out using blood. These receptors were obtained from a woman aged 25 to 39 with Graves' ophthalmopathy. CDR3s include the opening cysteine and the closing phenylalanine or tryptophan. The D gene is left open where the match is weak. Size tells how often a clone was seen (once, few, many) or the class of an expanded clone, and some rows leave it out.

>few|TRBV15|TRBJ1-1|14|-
TGTGCCACCAGCAGAGATTCTCCCTCTGATGAAGCTTTCTTT
CATSRDSPSDEAFF
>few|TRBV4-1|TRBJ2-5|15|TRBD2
TGCGCCAGCAGCCAAGAACCAGCGGGAGGGGAGACCCAGTACTTC
CASSQEPAGGETQYF
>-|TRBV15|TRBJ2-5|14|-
TGTACCACCAGCAGAGAGATGGCCCAAGAGACCCAGTACTTC
CTTSREMAQETQYF
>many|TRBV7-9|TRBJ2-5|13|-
TGTGCCAGCAGCTTAATTCCCGGGGAGACCCAGTACTTC
CASSLIPGETQYF
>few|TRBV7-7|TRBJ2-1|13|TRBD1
TGTGCCAGCAGCGCACTACAGGGGAATGAGCAGTTCTTC
CASSALQGNEQFF
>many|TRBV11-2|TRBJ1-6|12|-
TGTGCCAGCAGCTTAGAATGGTCACCCCTCCACTTT
CASSLEWSPLHF
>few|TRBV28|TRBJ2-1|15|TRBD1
TGTGCCAGCAGTTTCTCCGGGACAGGGGGCAATGAGCAGTTCTTC
CASSFSGTGGNEQFF
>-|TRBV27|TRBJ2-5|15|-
TGTGCCAGCAGTTTATCGCGGTTATTGCAAGAGACCCAGTACTTC
CASSLSRLLQETQYF
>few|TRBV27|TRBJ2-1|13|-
TGTGCCAGCAGTTTTGCCAGAAGTGGTGAGCAGTTCTTC
CASSFARSGEQFF
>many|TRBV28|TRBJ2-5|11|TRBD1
TGTGCCAGCGACAGGGGTGAGACCCAGTACTTC
CASDRGETQYF
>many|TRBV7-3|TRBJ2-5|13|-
TGTGCCAGCGCCAGGACTGGGAAAGAGACCCAGTACTTC
CASARTGKETQYF
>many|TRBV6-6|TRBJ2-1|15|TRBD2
TGTGCCAGCAGTTACTCGTTAGCGGGAGTTCCTGAGCAGTTCTTC
CASSYSLAGVPEQFF
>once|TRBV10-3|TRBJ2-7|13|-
TGTGCCGCGCGACTTGGGGTTACCTACGAGCAGTACTTC
CAARLGVTYEQYF